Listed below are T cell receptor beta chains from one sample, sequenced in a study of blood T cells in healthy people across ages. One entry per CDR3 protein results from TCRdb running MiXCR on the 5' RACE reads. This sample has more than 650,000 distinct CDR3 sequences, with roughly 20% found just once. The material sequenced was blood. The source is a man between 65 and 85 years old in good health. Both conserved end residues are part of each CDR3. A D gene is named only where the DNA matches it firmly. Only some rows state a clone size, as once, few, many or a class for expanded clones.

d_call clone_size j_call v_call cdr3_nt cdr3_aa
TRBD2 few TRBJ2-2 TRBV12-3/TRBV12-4 TGTGCCAGCAGAGAGGGACTACACGCCGGGGAGCTGTTTTTT CASREGLHAGELFF
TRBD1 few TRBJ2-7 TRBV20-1 TGCAGTGCTAGTTCGCCGGGACAGGGGATCTACGAGCAGTACTTC CSASSPGQGIYEQYF
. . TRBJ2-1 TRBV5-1 TGCGCCAGCAGCTTGGATGTGGATTTATCCTACAATGAGCAGTTCTTC CASSLDVDLSYNEQFF
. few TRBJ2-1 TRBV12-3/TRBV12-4 TGTGCCAGCAGTTTAGGAACCTACCGTAATGAGCAGTTCTTC CASSLGTYRNEQFF
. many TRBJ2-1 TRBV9 TGTGCCAGCAGCGTAGGGCAGGGCTATGAGCAGTTCTTC CASSVGQGYEQFF
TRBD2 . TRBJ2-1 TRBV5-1 TGCGCCAGCAGCCCGGGACTAGCGGGAGGTTACAATGAGCAGTTCTTC CASSPGLAGGYNEQFF
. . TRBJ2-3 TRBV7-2 TGTGCCAACAGCTTAGCGGGGGGACAGGGGAAAGATACGCAGTATTTT CANSLAGGQGKDTQYF
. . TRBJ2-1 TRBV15 TGTGCCACCAGCAGAGATGTAAACAGTTACAATGAGCAGTTCTTC CATSRDVNSYNEQFF
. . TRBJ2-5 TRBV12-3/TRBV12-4 TGTGCCAGCAGTTTAGGGTATGCAGGGCCGTTTCGGACCCAGTACTTC CASSLGYAGPFRTQYF
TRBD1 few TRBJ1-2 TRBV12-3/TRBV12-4 TGTGCCAGCAGTTCGAGCGACAGGGCGTACTATGGCTACACCTTC CASSSSDRAYYGYTF
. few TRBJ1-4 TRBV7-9 TGTGCCAGCAGCCAGAGGGCTAATGAAAAACTGTTTTTT CASSQRANEKLFF
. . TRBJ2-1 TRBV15 TGTGCCACCAGCAGACCAATAGGGCGACACAATGAGCAGTTCTTC CATSRPIGRHNEQFF
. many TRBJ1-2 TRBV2 TGTGCCAGCATCGGCAGGGTAGATGGCTACACCTTC CASIGRVDGYTF
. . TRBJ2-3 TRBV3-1 TGTGCCAGCAGCCACCTCGGACAAGGAGATACGCAGTATTTT CASSHLGQGDTQYF
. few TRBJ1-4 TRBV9 TGTGCCAGCAGCGCGACGGCCCGTAATGAAAAACTGTTTTTT CASSATARNEKLFF
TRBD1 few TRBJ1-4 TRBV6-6 TGTGCCAGCACCGACGGGGCAGGGGGGGAAAAACTGTTTTTT CASTDGAGGEKLFF
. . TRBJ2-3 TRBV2 TGTGCCAGCACCCGAGACGACGTTTACACAGATACGCAGTATTTT CASTRDDVYTDTQYF
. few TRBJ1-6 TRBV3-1 TGTGCCAGCAGCCAAAGGGACTCCGCGTCACCCCTCCACTTT CASSQRDSASPLHF
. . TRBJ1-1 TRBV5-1 TGCGCCAGCAGCCCTGCGGTGGGTGGCACTGAAGCTTTCTTT CASSPAVGGTEAFF
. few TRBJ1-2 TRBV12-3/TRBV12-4 TGTGCCAGCAGTTCTGTTGCGTATGGCTACACCTTC CASSSVAYGYTF
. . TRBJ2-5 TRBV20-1 TGCAGTGCTAGAGATGAAGCGGCCCAGTACTTC CSARDEAAQYF
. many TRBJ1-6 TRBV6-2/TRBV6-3 TGTGCCAGCAGACGGAGCTCCTATAATTCACCCCTCCACTTT CASRRSSYNSPLHF
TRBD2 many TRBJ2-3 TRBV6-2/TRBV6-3 TGTGCCAGCAGTTACAGCAGCGGGAGGATCCCTACGCAGTATTTT CASSYSSGRIPTQYF
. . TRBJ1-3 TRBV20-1 TGCAGTGCTAGAGTGGGGACAAGCTCTGGAAACACCATATATTTT CSARVGTSSGNTIYF
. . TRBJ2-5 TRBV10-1 TGCGCCAGCAGTGGGTTCCGGGGTAGCCTACAATGGGAAGAGACCCAGTACTTC CASSGFRGSLQWEETQYF
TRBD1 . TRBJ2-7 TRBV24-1 TGTGCCACCAGTGAATCCGGGACAGGGGCCTACGAGCAGTACTTC CATSESGTGAYEQYF
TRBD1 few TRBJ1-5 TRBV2 TGTGCCAGCAGCGCGGACAGGGTTGGTCAGCCCCAGCATTTT CASSADRVGQPQHF
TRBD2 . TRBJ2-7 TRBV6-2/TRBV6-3 TGTGCCAGCAGGCCGGGACTAGCGACCTACGAGCAGTACTTC CASRPGLATYEQYF
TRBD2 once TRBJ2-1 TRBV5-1 TGCGCCAGCAGCTTAGGGACTAGTAACCTTAAGGGTGAGCAGTTCTTC CASSLGTSNLKGEQFF
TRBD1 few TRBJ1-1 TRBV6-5 TGTGCCAGCAGTTACAGGGGGACAGGGCAGACTGAAGCTTTCTTT CASSYRGTGQTEAFF
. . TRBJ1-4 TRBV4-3 TGCGCCAGCAGCCAAGTTGGGAGTGGCCCTGAAAAACTGTTTTTT CASSQVGSGPEKLFF
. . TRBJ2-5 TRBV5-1 TGCGCCAGCAGCCCAGGAGACAAGACTAGGCGAGAGACCCAGTACTTC CASSPGDKTRRETQYF
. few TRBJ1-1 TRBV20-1 TGCAGTGCTAGAGCCGGGGCTGAGCGGAACACTGAAGCTTTCTTT CSARAGAERNTEAFF
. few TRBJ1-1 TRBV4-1 TGCGCCAGCAGCCAAGCCGGGACAATCAACACTGAAGCTTTCTTT CASSQAGTINTEAFF
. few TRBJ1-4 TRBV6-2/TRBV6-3 TGTGCCAGCAGTCGATGGACAGACCCTAATGAAAAACTGTTTTTT CASSRWTDPNEKLFF
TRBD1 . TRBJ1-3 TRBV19 TGTGCCAGTAGTTCCGCGAACCCCGTTAACAGGGGTGAAGGAAACACCATATATTTT CASSSANPVNRGEGNTIYF
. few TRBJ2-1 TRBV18 TGTGCCAGCTCACTATCTACAGGGATCGGTGAGCAGTTCTTC CASSLSTGIGEQFF
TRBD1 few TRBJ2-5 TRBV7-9 TGTGCCAGCAGCTTTTATCGACAGGGCCAAGAGACCCAGTACTTC CASSFYRQGQETQYF
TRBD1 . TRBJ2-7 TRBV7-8 TGTGCCAGCAGCAAGACGGGACAGCGAAGCTCCTACGAGCAGTACTTC CASSKTGQRSSYEQYF
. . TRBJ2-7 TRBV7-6 TGTGCCAGCAGCTTAGTTTCCAAGGACGAGCAGTACTTC CASSLVSKDEQYF
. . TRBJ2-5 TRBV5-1 TGCGCCAGCAGCTTGGAATTCGGGGTTCAAGAGACCCAGTACTTC CASSLEFGVQETQYF
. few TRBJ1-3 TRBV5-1 TGCGCCAGCAGCCTTAACACACAAACCGGAAACACCATATATTTT CASSLNTQTGNTIYF
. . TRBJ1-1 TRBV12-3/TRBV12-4 TGTGCCAGCAGTTTAGTCAGGGGCCAGAACACTGAAGCTTTCTTT CASSLVRGQNTEAFF
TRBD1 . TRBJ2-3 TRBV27 TGTGCCAGCAGTTACCCATCTAGAGGGGGCTGGGCAGATACGCAGTATTTT CASSYPSRGGWADTQYF
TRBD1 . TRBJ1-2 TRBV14 TGTGCCAGCAGCCTAATCGGACAGGGTGACCTCTATGGCTACACCTTC CASSLIGQGDLYGYTF
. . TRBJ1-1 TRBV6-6 TGTGCCAGCAGTTACTCGGCGGGTGAAGCTTTCTTT CASSYSAGEAFF
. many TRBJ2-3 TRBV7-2 TGTGCCAGCAGCTTAACAGGGATAGATACGCAGTATTTT CASSLTGIDTQYF
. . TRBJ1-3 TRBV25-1 TGTGCCAGCAGTGTAGGTGGAAACACCATATATTTT CASSVGGNTIYF
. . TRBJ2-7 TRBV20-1 TGCAGTGCAAAACAGGGAATCTACGAGCAGTACTTC CSAKQGIYEQYF
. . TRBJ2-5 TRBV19 TGTGCCAGTAGTATGGGCGGGACAGTCCAAGAGACCCAGTACTTC CASSMGGTVQETQYF
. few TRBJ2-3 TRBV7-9 TGTGCCAGCAGGGCACAGGGCGCGACAGATACGCAGTATTTT CASRAQGATDTQYF
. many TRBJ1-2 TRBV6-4 TGTGCCAGCAGTGACTCGGAAGTTGGGGGCTACACCTTC CASSDSEVGGYTF
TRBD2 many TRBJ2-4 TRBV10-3 TGTGCCATCAGTGAGTCGGTGGGGGGGAGAGGAAACATTCAGTACTTC CAISESVGGRGNIQYF
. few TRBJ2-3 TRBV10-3 TGTGCCATCAGCCAAGGGGGTACAGATACGCAGTATTTT CAISQGGTDTQYF